This entry features one T cell receptor beta chain sequence. This clone came up a few times. Its antigen specificity is not known. The sample holds no much larger clone one base away, and base qualities are not on file. Patients were selected on the basis of adequate residual fresh-frozen tumor tissue and more than two years of available survival data. Although molecular status otherwise differed among the glioblastoma patients, no patient had an isocitrate dehydrogenase mutation. PBMC collection took place before vaccination, two weeks after the third vaccination, and at tumor progression if progression occurred. The Qiagen DNeasy Blood extraction Kit was used to extract genomic DNA. TCRB CDR3 regions were amplified from roughly 1.8 ug genomic DNA, or all available DNA if less, using the immunoSEQ assay. The multiplex PCR relied on 60 forward primers for TCR V beta segments and 13 reverse primers for J beta segments. To estimate the number of reads per starting template, synthetic control templates were added to each sample at limiting dilution. The Illumina HiSeq System generated 87 bp sequencing reads. Regarding the original processing steps: PCR and sequencing errors were removed by merging closely related sequences with a nearest neighbor algorithm. TCR overlap was defined as the percentage of unique tumor TCR beta sequences that were also found in the peripheral blood of the same patient. TCRdb obtained this table from immuneACCESS and retained in-frame rearrangements with V and J assigned. These tables miss some clones; where compared with another copy, unresolved V genes account for less than half of the shortfall, and the remainder is unexplained. The DNA gave D and trimming, while V, J and clone size come from that table. Present in this sample are roughly 100,000 clones, 81% of which were seen just once. The top ten clones comprise approximately 12% of the sample.

The germline V gene yields SGHAT for CDR1 and FQNNGV for CDR2. Trimming takes 2 bases from V and 1 base from J, and the germline ends sit 2 bases apart. The CDR3 numbers 12 residues from cysteine through phenylalanine. Only the CDR3 region is kept as DNA, spanning 36 bases read in frame from base 1. The data were taken from a study of glioma-infiltrating T cells after dendritic cell vaccination (dated by TCRdb to between 2015 and 2016). About the study as a whole: The cohort included approximately 15 glioblastoma patients drawn from Phase I and II dendritic cell vaccination trials, of whom 9 were newly diagnosed and 6 had recurrent disease. Patients received autologous tumor lysate-pulsed dendritic cell vaccination between about 2003 and 2013. The vaccine was prepared from monocyte-derived dendritic cells that were cultured for under 8 days with IL-4 and GM-CSF and then pulsed overnight with autologous tumor lysate. Each patient got three intradermal injections of the dendritic cell vaccine, spaced at biweekly intervals, in the arm below the axilla. Tumor-infiltrating lymphocyte content was quantified and tumor and blood repertoires were compared in dendritic cell-vaccinated glioblastoma patients by deep sequencing of TCR beta CDR3 regions. Survival after dendritic cell vaccination was correlated with TCR sequencing metrics, including TIL content and tumor-blood repertoire overlap. Study-wide conclusions, independent of this receptor: The three-group TCR overlap response model was described as speculative and requiring prospective validation. After dendritic cell vaccination, a higher estimated pretreatment TIL content predicted longer time to progression and longer overall survival. No direct relationship between TCR clonality and survival was found, suggesting that a diverse polyclonal response may matter. The cohort was small and heterogeneous, with few patients having full blood and tumor sets and even fewer initial-recurrent tumor pairs.

The TCR sequence derives from a human donor with glioblastoma. The specimen was blood, collected before dendritic cell vaccination. In this chain, TRBV11-2 is recombined with TRBJ1-1, with no D gene named confidently. This receptor carries the CDR3 CASSLQNTEAFF. The DNA reads as follows: TGTGCCAGCAGCTTACAGAACACTGAAGCTTTCTTT. With all but the CDR3 taken from the reference TRBV11-2 and TRBJ1-1 genes, the full variable domain is: EAGVAQSPRYKIIEKRQSVAFWCNPISGHATLYWYQQILGQGPKLLIQFQNNGVVDDSQLPKDRFSAERLKGVDSTLKIQPAKLEDSAVYLCASSLQNTEAFFGQGTRLTVV.